This is a list of T cell receptor beta chains from one sample in a study of Tregs in tolerant kidney transplant recipients. Data came from immunoSEQ multiplex PCR; TCRdb stores just in-frame clones and leaves some out. The table includes 110,000 or so clones, around 90% detected once. Sequenced material: CD4+ T cells from blood, taken before the transplant. The receptors come from a human donor who received a combined kidney and bone marrow transplant. The CDR3 runs from the conserved cysteine through the conserved F or W. The D gene is left open where the match is weak. Size tells how often a clone was seen (once, few, many) or the class of an expanded clone, and some rows leave it out.

d_call j_call v_call clone_size cdr3_aa cdr3_nt
TRBD1 TRBJ2-6 TRBV12-5 - CATLTPDRGKPGANVLTF TGTGCTACCCTCACCCCGGACAGGGGCAAGCCTGGGGCCAACGTCCTGACTTTC
- TRBJ2-1 TRBV10-3 - CAISGGGGADEQFF TGTGCCATCTCCGGAGGGGGGGGCGCGGATGAGCAGTTCTTC
TRBD1 TRBJ2-7 TRBV5-1 - CASSSRTGFEYEQYF TGCGCCAGCAGCTCCCGGACAGGTTTCGAGTACGAGCAGTACTTC
TRBD1 TRBJ1-2 TRBV9 - CASSVGTANYGYTF TGTGCCAGCAGCGTGGGGACAGCTAACTATGGCTACACCTTC
- TRBJ2-1 TRBV19 once CASSITGTIYNEQFF TGTGCCAGTAGTATAACAGGGACAATCTACAATGAGCAGTTCTTC
TRBD1 TRBJ2-7 TRBV10-1 - CARSDRLTYEQYF TGCGCCAGATCGGACAGGTTGACCTACGAGCAGTACTTC
TRBD2 TRBJ2-2 TRBV28 - CASSLARLAPNTGELFF TGTGCCAGCAGTTTGGCCCGACTAGCGCCGAACACCGGGGAGCTGTTTTTT
- TRBJ1-2 TRBV9 - CASSVTGRDYGYTF TGTGCCAGCAGCGTAACTGGCAGGGACTATGGCTACACCTTC
TRBD2 TRBJ2-5 TRBV2 few CASRERGGETQYF TGTGCCAGCAGGGAGCGGGGTGGGGAGACCCAGTACTTC
TRBD2 TRBJ2-5 TRBV15 - CATSGEPSSGRAGETQYF TGTGCCACCAGCGGAGAACCCTCGAGCGGGAGGGCCGGAGAGACCCAGTACTTC
TRBD2 TRBJ2-7 TRBV11-2 - CASSSLAGNYEQYF TGTGCCAGCAGCTCCCTAGCGGGGAACTACGAGCAGTACTTC
TRBD1 TRBJ1-6 TRBV4-1 - CASSHGTENSPLHF TGCGCCAGCAGCCACGGGACAGAGAATTCACCCCTCCACTTT
TRBD2 TRBJ2-3 TRBV4-2 - CASSQVLAVTDTQYF TGTGCCAGCAGCCAAGTACTAGCGGTCACAGATACGCAGTATTTT
TRBD2 TRBJ2-3 TRBV9 - CASSPRGGRGRADTQYF TGTGCCAGCAGCCCACGGGGGGGCAGGGGCCGCGCAGATACGCAGTATTTT
- TRBJ1-2 TRBV18 - CASSGQTANYGYTF TGTGCCAGCTCAGGACAGACCGCTAACTATGGCTACACCTTC
- TRBJ1-2 TRBV11-2 - CASSAGRDGYTF TGTGCCAGCAGCGCGGGTAGGGATGGCTACACCTTC
- TRBJ2-4 TRBV5-6 - CASSSRTIIAKNIQYF TGTGCCAGCAGCTCCCGGACTATAATAGCCAAAAACATTCAGTACTTC
TRBD2 TRBJ2-7 TRBV18 - CASSASTSGPTYEQYF TGTGCCAGCTCAGCTTCGACTAGCGGGCCCACCTACGAGCAGTACTTC